These T cell receptor beta chains were read from a single sample in a study of CD8 T cells in ankylosing spondylitis. TCRdb re-called the 5' RACE reads through MiXCR, storing one row per CDR3 protein. The sample consists of around 770,000 distinct CDR3 sequences, 15% to 20% of them appearing once. The specimen was blood, either unsorted or a sorted T cell fraction (not recorded which). Source of these receptors: a male donor with ankylosing spondylitis. Both conserved end residues are part of each CDR3. D genes are given only for firm matches. Where a row states a size, it is once, few, many or the class of an expanded clone; other rows omit it.

TRBJ2-3	few	TRBD2	TRBV6-2/TRBV6-3	CASSYMGTNTQYF	TGTGCCAGCAGTTATATGGGGACTAATACGCAGTATTTT
TRBJ1-2	many	TRBD1	TRBV12-3/TRBV12-4	CASRGQGTEFYGYTF	TGTGCCAGCAGAGGACAGGGTACGGAATTCTATGGCTACACCTTC
TRBJ2-1	few	TRBD2	TRBV20-1	CSVSGRAGEQFF	TGCAGTGTTAGCGGGAGGGCCGGTGAGCAGTTCTTC
TRBJ2-7	-	TRBD2	TRBV6-5	CASSYGGGSYEQYF	TGTGCCAGCAGTTACGGGGGGGGTTCCTACGAGCAGTACTTC
TRBJ2-7	-	-	TRBV9	CASSLDTGSYEQYF	TGTGCCAGCAGCCTTGACACTGGGTCCTACGAGCAGTACTTC
TRBJ2-1	few	TRBD2	TRBV4-1	CASSQGLAVAEQFF	TGCGCCAGCAGCCAAGGACTAGCCGTGGCTGAGCAGTTCTTC
TRBJ2-2	-	-	TRBV24-1	CATSDPGASWAGELFF	TGTGCCACCAGTGACCCTGGGGCTAGTTGGGCCGGGGAGCTGTTTTTT
TRBJ1-1	few	-	TRBV6-2/TRBV6-3	CASRAGYTEAFF	TGTGCCAGCCGGGCGGGATACACTGAAGCTTTCTTT
TRBJ1-1	many	-	TRBV20-1	CSARMVARLNTEAFF	TGCAGTGCTAGAATGGTGGCGCGGCTGAACACTGAAGCTTTCTTT
TRBJ1-5	-	-	TRBV5-8	CASSFGKTRYSNQPQHF	TGTGCCAGCAGCTTTGGAAAGACACGTTATAGCAATCAGCCCCAGCATTTT
TRBJ1-1	few	-	TRBV4-1	CASSQDSGTVGAFF	TGCGCCAGCAGCCAAGATTCGGGGACTGTGGGGGCTTTCTTT
TRBJ2-7	-	-	TRBV15	CATSSPTRDGYEQYF	TGTGCCACCAGCAGTCCTACCCGGGACGGCTACGAGCAGTACTTC
TRBJ2-7	few	TRBD2	TRBV7-9	CASSLAGGMASYEQYF	TGTGCCAGCAGCTTAGCGGGGGGGATGGCGTCCTACGAGCAGTACTTC
TRBJ1-3	few	-	TRBV10-3	CAASGVGNSGNTIYF	TGTGCCGCGTCAGGGGTAGGAAACTCTGGAAACACCATATATTTT